Shown below are 10 T cell receptor beta chains from a single sample sequenced in a study of post-analysis software for immune sequencing data. Study-wide points: Five TRBV segments, including TRBV5-6, TRBV5-1 and TRBV20-1, were more frequent in patients than controls.

The library was made from cDNA and included unique molecular identifiers. TCRdb fed the PCR reads into MiXCR, producing one record per CDR3 protein. The table lists about 770,000 distinct CDR3 sequences, 40% to 55% of them singletons. What these receptors recognize is not known. The sequencing input was blood. The receptors stem from a girl between 5 and 17 years old with multiple sclerosis.

This clonotype occurred a few times. The V and J genes are TRBV20-1 and TRBJ2-1; 7 bases align to TRBD2. Germline-derived CDR1 and CDR2 are DFQATT and SNEGSKA (reference sequence). There are 12 residues in the CDR3. In DNA form, the CDR3 reads TGCAGCGGTGGGCGGGAGTGGGGTGAGCAGTTCTTC. Protein: CSGGREWGEQFF.

V usage is TRBV3-1 and J usage is TRBJ2-4; D may be TRBD1 (6 bases). The DNA end favors TRBJ2-7, so the J call may be wrong. Germline CDR1 is LGHDT and CDR2 is YNNKEL (reference sequence). The CDR3 has 13 amino acids. The CDR3 DNA reads TGTGCCAGCAGCCCAGGGGTTCGGTACGAGCAGTACTTC. This translates into CASSPGVRYEQYF.

This clonotype was recorded once. The chain uses TRBV4-3 and TRBJ2-3; TRBD2 agrees at 7 bases. Per germline, CDR1 LGHNA and CDR2 YSLEER. With 0 bases clipped from V and 6 bases from J, the junction kept 3 bases outside the gene matches. This CDR3 has 14 amino acids. This CDR3 is CASSQETSSDTQYF. The CDR3 coding sequence is TGCGCCAGCAGCCAAGAGACTAGCTCGGATACGCAGTATTTT.

The chain recombines TRBV5-6 with TRBJ2-1; the match to TRBD1 covers 8 bases. After removal of 2 bases from V and 9 bases from J, the junction contained 7 bases not matched to a gene. The CDR3 covers 14 residues. CDR1 is SGHDT and CDR2 is YYEEEE in the germline V gene. CDR3 sequence: CASSLQGDVSEQFF. The DNA of the CDR3 is TGTGCCAGCAGCTTACAGGGGGACGTTAGTGAGCAGTTCTTC.

The table lists this clonotype with a few counts. The chain couples TRBV6-6 to TRBJ2-1; TRBD2 agrees at 9 bases. CDR3 length equals 15 residues. CDR1 MNHNY and CDR2 SVGAGI come from the germline V gene (reference sequence). Germline trimming cut 6 bases from V and 7 bases from J; bases unmatched to any gene: 10. The CDR3 loop reads CASRAGTSSGNEQFF. For the CDR3, the DNA is TGTGCCAGCAGGGCCGGGACTAGCTCTGGGAATGAGCAGTTCTTC.

This chain joins TRBV18 and TRBJ2-7; TRBD1 agrees at 9 bases. Judging by the DNA end, TRBJ2-5 fits better; the J call may be wrong. CDR3 length equals 15 residues. The germline V gene has CDR1 KGHSH and CDR2 LQKENI. As DNA, the CDR3 is TGTGCCAGCTCAGGATCCGGGACAGGGTTGGAGACCCAGTACTTC. Translation gives CASSGSGTGLETQYF.

This sequence joins TRBV12-3 or TRBV12-4 and TRBJ2-3; D not certain. CDR3 length: 14 amino acids. Trimming removed 6 bases from V and 4 bases from J, with 14 bases in between. This CDR3 reads CASSFSFLADTQYF. As DNA, the CDR3 is TGTGCCAGCAGCTTCTCCTTTCTGGCAGATACGCAGTATTTT.

The V gene is TRBV5-1, the J gene TRBJ1-1, with 10 bases aligning to TRBD1. Germline V gene lookup returns CDR1 SGHRS and CDR2 YFSETQ. This CDR3 has 18 residues. V trimming: 4 bases; J trimming: 0 bases; junction bases outside the gene matches: 12. This CDR3 reads CASSQTGTGVVMNTEAFF. Written as DNA, the CDR3 is TGCGCCAGCAGCCAGACCGGGACAGGGGTAGTGATGAACACTGAAGCTTTCTTT.

The V call is TRBV7-8, the J call TRBJ1-1; no clear D. The CDR3 loop spans 14 amino acids. With 5 bases removed from V and 2 bases from J, the gap between germline ends came to 12 bases. Germline values: CDR1 SGHVS, CDR2 FQNEAQ. Written as DNA, the CDR3 is TGTGCCAGCAGCCACGGAGGAGGAAACACTGAAGCTTTCTTT. Its translation is CASSHGGGNTEAFF.

The CDR3 region has the DNA TGTGCCAGCAGCATAGCACGGCACTCGAGGGCCAAAAACATTCAGTACTTC. Translated: CASSIARHSRAKNIQYF. V is TRBV21-1 and J is TRBJ2-4. TRBV21-1 is given as a pseudogene. The CDR3 covers 17 residues.